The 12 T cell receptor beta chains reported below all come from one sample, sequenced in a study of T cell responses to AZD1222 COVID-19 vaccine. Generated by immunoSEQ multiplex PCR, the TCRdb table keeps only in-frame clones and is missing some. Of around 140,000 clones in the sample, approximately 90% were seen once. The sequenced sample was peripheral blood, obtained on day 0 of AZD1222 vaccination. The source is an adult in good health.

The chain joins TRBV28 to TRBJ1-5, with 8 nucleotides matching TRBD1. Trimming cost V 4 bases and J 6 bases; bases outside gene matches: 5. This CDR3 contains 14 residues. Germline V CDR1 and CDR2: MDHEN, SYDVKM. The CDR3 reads CASSSAGGTQPQHF. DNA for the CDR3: TGTGCCAGCAGTTCCGCAGGGGGCACTCAGCCCCAGCATTTT.

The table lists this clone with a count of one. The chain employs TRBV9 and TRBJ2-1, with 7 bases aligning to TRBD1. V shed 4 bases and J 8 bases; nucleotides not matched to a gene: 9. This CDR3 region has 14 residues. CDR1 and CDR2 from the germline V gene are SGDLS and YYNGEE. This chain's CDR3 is CASSSGDSSDEQFF. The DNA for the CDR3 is TGTGCCAGCAGCTCCGGGGACAGCAGCGATGAGCAGTTCTTC.

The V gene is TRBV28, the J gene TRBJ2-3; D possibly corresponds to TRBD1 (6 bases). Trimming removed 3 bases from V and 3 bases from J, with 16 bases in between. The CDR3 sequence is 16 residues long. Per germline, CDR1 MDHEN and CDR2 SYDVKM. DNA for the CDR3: TGTGCCAGCAGTTTGCGTGCCAGGGGAGTAACAGATACGCAGTATTTT. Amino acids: CASSLRARGVTDTQYF. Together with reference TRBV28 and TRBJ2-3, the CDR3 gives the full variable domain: DVKVTQSSRYLVKRTGEKVFLECVQDMDHENMFWYRQDPGLGLRLIYFSYDVKMKEKGDIPEGYSVSREKKERFSLILESASTNQTSMYLCASSLRARGVTDTQYFGPGTRLTVL.

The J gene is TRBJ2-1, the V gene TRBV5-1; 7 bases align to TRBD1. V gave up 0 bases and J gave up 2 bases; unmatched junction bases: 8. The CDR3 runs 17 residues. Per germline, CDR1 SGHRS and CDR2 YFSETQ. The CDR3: CASSLGTGTNTYNEQFF. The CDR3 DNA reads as TGCGCCAGCAGCTTGGGGACAGGTACGAACACCTACAATGAGCAGTTCTTC.

CDR3 coding DNA: TGTGCCAGCAGCTTAACTGACAGGGATTATGGCTACACCTTC. Translation: CASSLTDRDYGYTF. This sequence joins TRBV5-6 and TRBJ1-2; 7 bases line up with TRBD1. There are 14 residues in the CDR3. The germline V gene has CDR1 SGHDT and CDR2 YYEEEE. Losses at the gene ends were 2 bases for V and 5 bases for J; bases not matched to a gene: 6. The full variable domain, completed using reference TRBV5-6 and TRBJ1-2, is DAGVTQSPTHLIKTRGQQVTLRCSPKSGHDTVSWYQQALGQGPQFIFQYYEEEERQRGNFPDRFSGHQFPNYSSELNVNALLLGDSALYLCASSLTDRDYGYTFGSGTRLTVV.

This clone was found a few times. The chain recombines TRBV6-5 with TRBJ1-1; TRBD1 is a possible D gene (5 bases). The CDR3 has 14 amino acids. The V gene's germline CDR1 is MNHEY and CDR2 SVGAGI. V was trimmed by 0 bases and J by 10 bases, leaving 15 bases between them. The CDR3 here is CASSYSSGSGVAFF. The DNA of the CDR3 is TGTGCCAGCAGTTACTCTTCAGGGAGTGGGGTAGCTTTCTTT.

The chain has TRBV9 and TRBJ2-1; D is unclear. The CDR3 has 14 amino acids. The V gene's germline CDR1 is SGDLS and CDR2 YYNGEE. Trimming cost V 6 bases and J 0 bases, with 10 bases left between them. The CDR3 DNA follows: TGTGCCAGCACCCCGGACGGCTCCTACAATGAGCAGTTCTTC. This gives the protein CASTPDGSYNEQFF.

The CDR3 bases are TGCGCCAGCAGCGTCTTGAGGCCTGGGACCGGGGAGCTGTTTTTT. Amino acids: CASSVLRPGTGELFF. The V call is TRBV10-2, the J call TRBJ2-2; D is unresolved. CDR3 length equals 15 residues. The V and J ends lost 6 bases and 5 bases respectively, with 16 bases between them. Germline V gene data show CDR1 as WSHSY and CDR2 as SAAADI.

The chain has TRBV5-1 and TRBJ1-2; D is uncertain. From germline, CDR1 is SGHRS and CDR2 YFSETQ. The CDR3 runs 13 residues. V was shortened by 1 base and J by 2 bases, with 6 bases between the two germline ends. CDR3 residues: CASSLTINYGYTF. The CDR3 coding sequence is TGCGCCAGCAGCTTGACAATCAACTATGGCTACACCTTC.

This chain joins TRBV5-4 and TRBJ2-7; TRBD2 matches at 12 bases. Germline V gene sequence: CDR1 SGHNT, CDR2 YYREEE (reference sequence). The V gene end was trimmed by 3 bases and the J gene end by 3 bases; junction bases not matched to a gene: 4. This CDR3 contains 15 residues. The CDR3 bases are TGTGCCAGCAGCTCCCTAGCGGGGGGGCTCTACGAGCAGTACTTC. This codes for CASSSLAGGLYEQYF.

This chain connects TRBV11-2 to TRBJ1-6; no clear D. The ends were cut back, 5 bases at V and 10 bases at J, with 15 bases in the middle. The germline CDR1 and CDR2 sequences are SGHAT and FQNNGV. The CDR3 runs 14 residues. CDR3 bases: TGTGCCAGCAGCCAAGAAATGGGTTACTCACCCCTCCACTTT. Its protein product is CASSQEMGYSPLHF.

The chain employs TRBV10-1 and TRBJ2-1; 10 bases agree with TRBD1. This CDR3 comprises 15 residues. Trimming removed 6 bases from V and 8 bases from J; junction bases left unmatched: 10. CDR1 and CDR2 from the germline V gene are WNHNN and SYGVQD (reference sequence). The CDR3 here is CASSLSGQGLDEQFF. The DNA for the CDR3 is TGCGCCAGCAGCCTTTCGGGACAGGGGTTGGATGAGCAGTTCTTC.